These T cell receptor beta chains were read from a single sample in a study of blood T cells in healthy people across ages. TCRdb redid the calling of the 5' RACE reads with MiXCR, one entry per CDR3 protein. Of about 640,000 distinct CDR3 sequences in the sample, 58% were seen once. The specimen sequenced was blood. Receptors originate from a man in his sixties in good health. The CDR3 runs from the conserved cysteine through the conserved F or W. D genes are given only for firm matches. The size of a clone is reported for some rows only, either as once, few or many, or as a class for expanded clones.

-,TRBV3-1,-,TRBJ2-1,TGTGCCAGCAGCCAAGATAAGGCGGAGGCGTTCTTC,CASSQDKAEAFF
-,TRBV19,-,TRBJ1-1,TGTGCCAGTACTACATTAGGGGACACTGAAGCTTTCTTT,CASTTLGDTEAFF
few,TRBV25-1,-,TRBJ2-1,TGTGCCAGCATAGGGGGGATACGGTACAATGAGCAGTTCTTC,CASIGGIRYNEQFF
-,TRBV9,-,TRBJ2-3,TGTGCCAGCAGCGTAGACCCGGGGGAGTCAGATACGCAGTATTTT,CASSVDPGESDTQYF
-,TRBV2,-,TRBJ2-5,TGTACCAGCAGTGCGCCGGTTACGGGACCTAGGTACTTC,CTSSAPVTGPRYF
-,TRBV4-2,-,TRBJ1-4,TGTGCCAGCAGCCAAGAACAGGCTAATGAAAAACTGTTTTTT,CASSQEQANEKLFF
-,TRBV12-3/TRBV12-4,-,TRBJ2-7,TGTGCCAGCAGTCCAGGGACGCAGGCGGGGGAGCAGTACTTC,CASSPGTQAGEQYF
-,TRBV10-1,-,TRBJ1-1,TGCGCCACCACCGCAACAGGTTCTACTGAAGCTTTCTTT,CATTATGSTEAFF
-,TRBV6-6,-,TRBJ2-7,TGTGCCAGCAAACGGGACTCCTACGAGCAGTACTTC,CASKRDSYEQYF
-,TRBV27,-,TRBJ2-2,TGTGCCAGCAGTTTCTTGGCGGGGGCAAGGGCCGGGGAGCTGTTTTTT,CASSFLAGARAGELFF
-,TRBV4-2,TRBD1,TRBJ1-6,TGTGCCAGCAGCCAAGGAACGGGTATCGGGACAGGGCGGAATTCACCCCTCCACTTT,CASSQGTGIGTGRNSPLHF